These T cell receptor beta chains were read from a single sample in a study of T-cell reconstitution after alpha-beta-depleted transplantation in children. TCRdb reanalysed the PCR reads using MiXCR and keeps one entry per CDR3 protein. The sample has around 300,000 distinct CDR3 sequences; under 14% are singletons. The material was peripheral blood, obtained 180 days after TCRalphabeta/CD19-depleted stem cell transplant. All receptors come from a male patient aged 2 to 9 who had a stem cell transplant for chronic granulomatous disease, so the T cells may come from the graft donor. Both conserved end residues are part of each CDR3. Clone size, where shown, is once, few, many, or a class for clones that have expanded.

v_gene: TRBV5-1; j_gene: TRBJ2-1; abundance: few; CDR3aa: CASSLVHSNEQFF
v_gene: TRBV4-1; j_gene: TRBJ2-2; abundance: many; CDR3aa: CASSPTPFIQDTGELFF
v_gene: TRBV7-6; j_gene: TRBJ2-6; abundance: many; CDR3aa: CASSLLLSGANVLTF
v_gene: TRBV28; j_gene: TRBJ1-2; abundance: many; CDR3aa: CASSQLLRDRGGYGYTF
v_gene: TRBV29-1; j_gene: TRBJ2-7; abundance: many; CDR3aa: CSVVGGSFAYEQYF
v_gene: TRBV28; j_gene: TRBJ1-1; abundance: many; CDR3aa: CASSLTSTGPNTEAFF
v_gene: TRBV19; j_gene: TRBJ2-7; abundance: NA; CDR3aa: CASSPVGGDEQYF
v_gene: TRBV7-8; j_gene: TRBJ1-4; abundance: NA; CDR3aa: CASSFRGGATTNGKLFF
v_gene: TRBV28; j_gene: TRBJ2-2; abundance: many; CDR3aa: CASRYSKGLAGGPNTGELFF
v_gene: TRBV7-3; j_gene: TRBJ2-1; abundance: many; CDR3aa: CASSLIGPDNEQFF
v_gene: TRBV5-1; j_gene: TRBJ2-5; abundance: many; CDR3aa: CASSLEGLQSETQYF
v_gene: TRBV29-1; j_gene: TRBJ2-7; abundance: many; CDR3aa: CSVAPGQGKVEQYF
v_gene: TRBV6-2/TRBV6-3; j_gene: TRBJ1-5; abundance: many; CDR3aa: CASSELVGPQHF
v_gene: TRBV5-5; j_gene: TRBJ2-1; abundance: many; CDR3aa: CASSPRTSGGYNEQFF
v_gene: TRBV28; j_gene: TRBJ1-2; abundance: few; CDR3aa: CASSLGDAGGYTF
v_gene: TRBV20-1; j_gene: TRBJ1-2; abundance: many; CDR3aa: CSARDGDLNYGYTF
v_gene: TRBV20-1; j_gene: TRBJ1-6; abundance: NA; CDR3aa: CSARDYDRDSPLHF
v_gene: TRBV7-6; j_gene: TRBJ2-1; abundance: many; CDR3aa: CASSPGTSGRSYNEQFF
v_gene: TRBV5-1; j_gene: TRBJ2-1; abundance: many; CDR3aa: CASSLAVTIYNEQFF
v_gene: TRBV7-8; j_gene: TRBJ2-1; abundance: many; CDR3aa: CASSRTLAGGANEQFF
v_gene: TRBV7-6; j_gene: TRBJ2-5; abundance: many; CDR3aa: CASSSVTSGRLYQETQYF
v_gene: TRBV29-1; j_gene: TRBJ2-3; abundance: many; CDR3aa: CSVETGVVTDTQYF
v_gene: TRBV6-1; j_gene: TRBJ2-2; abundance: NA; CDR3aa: CASNQVSNTGELFF
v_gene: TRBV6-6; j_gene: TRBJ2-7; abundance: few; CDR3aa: CASSYEGFEQYF
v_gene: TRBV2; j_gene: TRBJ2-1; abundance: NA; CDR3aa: CASSGLAETYNEQFF
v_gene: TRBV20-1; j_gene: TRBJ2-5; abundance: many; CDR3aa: CSARVGPGQETQYF
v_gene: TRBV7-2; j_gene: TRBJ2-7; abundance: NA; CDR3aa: CASSYRREFYEQYF
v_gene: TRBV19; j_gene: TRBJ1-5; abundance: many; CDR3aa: CASLKDPWDNQPQHF
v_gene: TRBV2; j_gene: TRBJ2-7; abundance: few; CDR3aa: CASKSVYEQYF
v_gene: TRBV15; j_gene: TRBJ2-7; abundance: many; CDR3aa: CATSRSGRSLYYEQYF
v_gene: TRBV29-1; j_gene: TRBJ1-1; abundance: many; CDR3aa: CSVEDDAFF
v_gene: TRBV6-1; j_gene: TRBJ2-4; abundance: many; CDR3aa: CASSEPTSGGSKAKNIQYF
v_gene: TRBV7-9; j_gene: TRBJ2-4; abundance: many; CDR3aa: CASSPLVALDIQYF
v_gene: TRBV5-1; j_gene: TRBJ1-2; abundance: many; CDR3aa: CASTTPGTNYGYTF
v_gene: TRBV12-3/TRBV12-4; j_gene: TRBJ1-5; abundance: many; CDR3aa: CASSFDSTSDQPQHF
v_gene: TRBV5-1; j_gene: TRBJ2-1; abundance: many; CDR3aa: CASSLVAGLAGGAYNEQFF
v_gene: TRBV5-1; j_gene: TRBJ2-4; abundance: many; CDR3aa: CASSLETGTKNIQYF
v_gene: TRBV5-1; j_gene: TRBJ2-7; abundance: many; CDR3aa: CASSLSGRGIFYEQYF
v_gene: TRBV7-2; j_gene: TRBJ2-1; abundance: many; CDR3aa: CASSEGLAGVNSYNEQFF
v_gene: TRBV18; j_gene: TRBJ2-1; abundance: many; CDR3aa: CASSPRGYNEQFF
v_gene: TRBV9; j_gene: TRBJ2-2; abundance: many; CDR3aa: CASSVELRGDGELFF
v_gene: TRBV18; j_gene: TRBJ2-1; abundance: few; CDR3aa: CASSQISGGPSYNEQFF
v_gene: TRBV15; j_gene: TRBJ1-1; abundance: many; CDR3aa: CATSRDLETEAFF